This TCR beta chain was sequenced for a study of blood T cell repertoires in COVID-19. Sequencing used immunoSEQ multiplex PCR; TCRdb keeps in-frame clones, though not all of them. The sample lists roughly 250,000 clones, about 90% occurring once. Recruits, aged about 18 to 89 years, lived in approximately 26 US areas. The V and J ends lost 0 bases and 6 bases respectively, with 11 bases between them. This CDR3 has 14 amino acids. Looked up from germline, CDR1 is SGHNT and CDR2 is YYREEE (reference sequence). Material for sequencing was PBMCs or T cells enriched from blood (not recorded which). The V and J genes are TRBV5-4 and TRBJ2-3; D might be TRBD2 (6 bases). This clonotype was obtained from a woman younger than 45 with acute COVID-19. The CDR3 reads CASSLEAGGDTQYF. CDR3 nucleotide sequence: TGTGCCAGCAGCTTGGAGGCCGGGGGTGATACGCAGTATTTT.